The 17 T cell receptor beta chains reported below all come from one sample, sequenced in a study of identifying expanded T cells in peripheral blood. Here immunoSEQ multiplex PCR was the method, and the copy in TCRdb shows in-frame clones only, minus some. The repertoire holds around 85,000 clones, with about 88% as singletons. The sequenced sample consisted of blood. The source of these receptors is a person aged 18 to 70 in good health.

The chain combines TRBV6-1 with TRBJ2-3; 7 bases are shared with TRBD1. This CDR3 is 15 amino acids long. V gave up 4 bases and J gave up 2 bases; unmatched junction bases: 6. Germline-derived CDR1 and CDR2 are MNHNS and SASEGT. This CDR3 reads CASSARQGNTDTQYF. The CDR3 DNA reads TGTGCCAGCAGTGCCCGACAGGGTAACACAGATACGCAGTATTTT.

This chain connects TRBV15 to TRBJ2-5; 9 bases align to TRBD1. CDR3 length: 15 amino acids. The V gene's germline CDR1 is LNHNV and CDR2 YYDKDF (reference sequence). J was trimmed by 5 bases and V by 1 base; bases with no gene match: 5. This CDR3 reads CATSRAGTGTETQYF. The CDR3 bases are TGTGCCACCAGCAGAGCGGGGACAGGGACGGAGACCCAGTACTTC.

The chain recombines TRBV19 with TRBJ1-3; possible D gene TRBD1, 6 bases. The length of the CDR3 is 15 residues. Per germline, CDR1 LNHDA and CDR2 SQIVND (reference sequence). Trimming pared 3 bases from V and 2 bases from J, leaving 11 bases between. CDR3 residues: CASSIQGSTGNTIYF. CDR3 nucleotides: TGTGCCAGTAGTATCCAGGGGTCGACTGGAAACACCATATATTTT.

In this sample, this clone turned up a few times. CDR3 in amino acids: CASSLERTSGERNEQFF. The CDR3 DNA follows: TGCGCCAGCAGCTTAGAAAGGACTAGCGGGGAGCGAAATGAGCAGTTCTTC. The chain is built from TRBV5-1 and TRBJ2-1, with 12 positions matching TRBD2. The CDR3 runs to 17 residues. Germline V gene sequence: CDR1 SGHRS, CDR2 YFSETQ. The junction had 10 bases not matched to a gene; V was cut back by 2 bases and J by 7 bases.

This clone came up once. This rearrangement joins TRBV7-3 to TRBJ1-5; 10 bases map to TRBD1. V trimming: 5 bases; J trimming: 3 bases; junction bases outside the gene matches: 7. CDR1 and CDR2 (germline): SGHTA, FQGTGA. The CDR3 loop spans 16 amino acids. The CDR3 DNA reads TGTGCCAGCAGCGCTCGGGACAGGGGTTCCAATCAGCCCCAGCATTTT. It yields the protein CASSARDRGSNQPQHF. Full variable domain (outside the CDR3, taken from reference TRBV7-3 and TRBJ1-5): GAGVSQTPSNKVTEKGKYVELRCDPISGHTALYWYRQSLGQGPEFLIYFQGTGAADDSGLPNDRFFAVRPEGSVSTLKIQRTERGDSAVYLCASSARDRGSNQPQHFGDGTRLSIL.

The rearrangement joins TRBV11-2 to TRBJ2-3, with a weak D call TRBD2 (5 bases). CDR3 length: 15 amino acids. CDR1 SGHAT and CDR2 FQNNGV come from the germline V gene. With 3 bases removed from V and 3 bases from J, the gap between germline ends came to 13 bases. CDR3 coding DNA: TGTGCCAGCAGCTTTGCCCGGGGTACGACAGATACGCAGTATTTT. Translating it yields CASSFARGTTDTQYF.

V is TRBV5-6 and J is TRBJ2-3; perhaps D is TRBD1 or TRBD2 (5 bases each). Germline loops: CDR1 SGHDT, CDR2 YYEEEE. The V end lost 5 bases, the J end lost 5 bases, and 18 bases lay between the germline ends. CDR3 length equals 15 residues. The DNA for the CDR3 is TGTGCCAGCAGTTGGGGACCCGCTTCGGGAGATACGCAGTATTTT. It specifies CASSWGPASGDTQYF.

The chain combines TRBV6-5 with TRBJ2-4; a possible D gene is TRBD2 (7 bases). From germline, CDR1 is MNHEY and CDR2 SVGAGI. The CDR3 is made up of 15 amino acids. V was pared by 2 bases and J by 6 bases, with 14 bases between. As DNA, the CDR3 is TGTGCCAGCAGTTACGTACGGGGGGCGGGAAACATTCAGTACTTC. Translating gives CASSYVRGAGNIQYF.

The chain employs TRBV11-2 and TRBJ2-5; the D is unclear. V was shortened by 2 bases and J by 5 bases, with 6 bases between the two germline ends. There are 12 residues in the CDR3. Germline CDR1 is SGHAT and CDR2 is FQNNGV. The CDR3 sequence is CASSLNRETQYF. CDR3 DNA sequence: TGTGCCAGCAGCTTAAATCGGGAGACCCAGTACTTC.

As regards this clone: This sample includes further DNA sequences coding for the same CDR3. The chain has TRBV28 and TRBJ2-1; 8 bases match TRBD2. The CDR3 sequence is 14 residues long. Germline loops: CDR1 MDHEN, CDR2 SYDVKM. V dropped 6 bases and J dropped 2; count of bases not matched to a gene: 3. The CDR3 loop is CASRLAGTYNEQFF. The CDR3 DNA reads TGTGCCAGCAGGTTAGCGGGAACCTACAATGAGCAGTTCTTC.

In nucleotides, the CDR3 is TGTGCCAGCAGTGAACCTGGGGATAAGGGGGGTTACGAGCAGTACTTC. Protein product: CASSEPGDKGGYEQYF. The V call is TRBV2, the J call TRBJ2-7; D may be TRBD1 or TRBD2 (6 bases each). V lost 2 bases, J lost 4 bases, and 18 bases lay in between. Germline CDR1 is SNHLY and CDR2 is FYNNEI. This CDR3 is built from 16 residues.

The rearrangement uses TRBV27 and TRBJ2-3; tentatively, D is TRBD2 (7 bases). V was pared by 5 bases and J by 11 bases, with 23 bases between. The germline V gene has CDR1 MNHEY and CDR2 SMNVEV (reference sequence). The CDR3 consists of 15 residues. CDR3 residues: CASSIGGGLITRQYF. DNA for the CDR3: TGTGCCAGCAGTATAGGGGGGGGGCTTATCACGAGGCAGTATTTT.

This clone appeared once. The chain links TRBV27 to TRBJ2-1; no firm D call. There are 13 residues in the CDR3. Trimming cost V 3 bases and J 5 bases, with 8 bases left between them. CDR1 and CDR2 (germline): MNHEY, SMNVEV (reference sequence). CDR3 protein: CASSFGNDNEQFF. The CDR3 region has the DNA TGTGCCAGCAGTTTTGGGAACGACAATGAGCAGTTCTTC.

This chain connects TRBV10-3 to TRBJ2-5, with 7 bases aligning to TRBD1. The DNA matches TRBJ2-7 better at its end, which makes the J call doubtful. The V gene's germline CDR1 is ENHRY and CDR2 SYGVKD. The CDR3 is 20 residues long. CDR3 loop: CAISVTFTRSTGPLVYEQYF. The CDR3 coding sequence is TGTGCCATCAGTGTCACTTTTACTCGATCGACAGGGCCGCTAGTGTACGAGCAGTACTTC.

The V gene is TRBV27, the J gene TRBJ2-5, with D possibly being TRBD2 (6 bases). Germline values: CDR1 MNHEY, CDR2 SMNVEV (reference sequence). The V end lost 4 bases, the J end lost 3 bases, and 27 bases lay between the germline ends. CDR3 length equals 19 residues. The CDR3 DNA reads as TGTGCCAGCAGTTCGACGTATCCGGGACTCAGATACCCCGAAGAGACCCAGTACTTC. It yields the protein CASSSTYPGLRYPEETQYF.

V is TRBV11-2 and J is TRBJ2-2, with 9 bases identical to TRBD2. CDR1 SGHAT and CDR2 FQNNGV come from the germline V gene. Germline trimming cut 2 bases from V and 3 bases from J; bases unmatched to any gene: 10. The CDR3 is made up of 18 amino acids. The chain's CDR3 is CASSLRRGRAWDTGELFF. The CDR3 coding sequence is TGTGCCAGCAGCTTACGGCGCGGGAGGGCCTGGGACACCGGGGAGCTGTTTTTT.

This clone was counted a single time. V and J are TRBV14 and TRBJ1-2; 10 bases line up with TRBD1. J was trimmed by 6 bases and V by 1 base; bases with no gene match: 5. The CDR3 length is 15 residues. CDR1 and CDR2 (germline): SGHDN, FVKESK. CDR3 DNA: TGTGCCAGCAGCCAAGTTGGGACAGGGGTCGATGGCTACACCTTC. This translates into CASSQVGTGVDGYTF.